The clone carrying this TCR beta chain was recorded once. Clones were read by immunoSEQ multiplex PCR, and TCRdb kept only the in-frame ones, dropping some. The repertoire holds tens of thousands of clones, with roughly 91% as singletons. The data stem from a study of blood T cell repertoires in COVID-19. V lost 2 bases and J 4 bases, leaving 15 bases between the germline ends. The germline V gene encodes CDR1 SGHTA and CDR2 FQGNSA. This CDR3 spans 16 amino acids. Sequenced: peripheral blood. This clonotype was sampled from a man in his sixties or seventies with active COVID-19. V gene TRBV7-2 combines with J gene TRBJ1-3; weak D call: TRBD1 (6 bases). For the CDR3, the DNA is TGTGCCAGCAGCTTACGGGCATCGGGGACAGGAAACACCATATATTTT. It codes for CASSLRASGTGNTIYF.